This TCR beta chain was identified during a study of blood T cell repertoires in COVID-19. Here immunoSEQ multiplex PCR was the method, and the copy in TCRdb shows in-frame clones only, minus some. The sample lists some 200,000 clones, about 85% occurring once. This CDR3 contains 14 residues. Germline assignment: CDR1 LNHDA and CDR2 SQIVND (reference sequence). The J segment lost 8 bases and the V segment lost 3 bases, leaving 4 bases of the junction unmatched. This chain uses TRBV19 with TRBJ2-1; 10 bases match TRBD2. Sequenced input: peripheral blood. The receptor was derived from a man aged 55 to 70 with active or convalescent COVID-19. In DNA, the CDR3 is TGTGCCAGTAGTATGCTAGCGGGGGTGGATGAGCAGTTCTTC. The encoded protein is CASSMLAGVDEQFF.